This T cell receptor (beta chain) was sequenced in a study of early T cells in non-severe SARS-CoV-2 infection. The study, taken as a whole, reports: Comparison of clonotypes with VDJdb favored anti-spike CD8 responses while missing private and CD4 specificities.

The CDR3 is made up of 16 amino acids. CDR1 is LNHDA and CDR2 is SQIVND in the germline V gene (reference sequence). The ends lost 7 bases at V and 0 bases at J; junction bases unmatched: 8. One entry per CDR3 protein results from TCRdb running MiXCR on the 5' RACE reads. The sample consists of tens of thousands of distinct CDR3 sequences, 9.9% of them appearing once. Ten or more counts support this clonotype. Antigen: not known. The rearrangement uses TRBV19 and TRBJ1-5; 8 bases align to TRBD1. The sequence was obtained from an adult who was a healthcare worker with PCR-confirmed SARS-CoV-2 infection or an uninfected control (not recorded which). The specimen was whole blood. The CDR3 spells CASTLTGVYSNQPQHF. The CDR3 nucleotides are TGTGCCAGTACCCTGACAGGGGTTTATAGCAATCAGCCCCAGCATTTT.